This TCR beta chain was documented in a study of molecular identifiers for immune sequencing clone quantification. Study overall: In replicates, RNA from about 20,000 or 100,000 naive CD8 cells was split five ways, four sequenced.

This CDR3 is 14 amino acids long. Trimming removed 1 base from V and 4 bases from J, with 7 bases in between. Germline assignment: CDR1 SEHNR and CDR2 FQNEAQ (reference sequence). There are a few counts of this clonotype. From around 20,000 to 1,000,000 sorted cells, naive CD8 libraries were generated with 10%, 30% or 50% RNA. Preparation of the bulk TCR libraries relied on previously described methods and listed TCR primers. TCRdb itself ran the PCR reads through MiXCR, one entry per CDR3 protein. The data show 60,000 to 70,000 distinct CDR3 sequences, over 15% seen once. The source is a human donor in good health. Some libraries in this study had Jurkat cell RNA spiked in. The chain combines TRBV7-9 with TRBJ2-2, with no clear D. Source material: naive CD8+ T cells from blood, with Jurkat cell RNA spiked in. Subset defined: FACS-sorted CD8+CD4-CCR7+CD45RA+ naive T cells. CDR3: CASSLDASTGELFF. DNA of the CDR3: TGTGCCAGCAGCTTAGACGCCAGCACCGGGGAGCTGTTTTTT.